The next 2 T cell receptor beta chains were all read from a single sample in a study of blood T cell repertoires in COVID-19. Clones were read by immunoSEQ multiplex PCR, and TCRdb kept only the in-frame ones, dropping some. The sample lists approximately 350,000 clones, around 89% occurring once. The sequenced sample was peripheral blood. These receptors originate from a man aged 35 to 55 with acute or convalescent COVID-19.

The rearrangement uses TRBV28 and TRBJ1-2; 7 bases map to TRBD1. V was clipped by 11 bases and J by 1 base; unmatched bases: 10. The CDR3 sequence is 14 residues long. CDR1 is MDHEN and CDR2 is SYDVKM in the germline V gene. The CDR3 sequence is CAAGRGIGNYGYTF. CDR3 in DNA: TGTGCCGCGGGCAGGGGGATCGGTAACTATGGCTACACCTTC.

The chain is built from TRBV5-1 and TRBJ2-1; a weak D match, TRBD2 (6 bases). In germline, CDR1 is SGHRS, CDR2 YFSETQ. CDR3 size: 17 residues. The V end lost 2 bases, the J end lost 7 bases, and 22 bases lay between the germline ends. CDR3 in amino acids: CASSLQLTSGGMNEQFF. The DNA of the CDR3 is TGCGCCAGCAGCTTACAACTAACTAGTGGAGGGATGAATGAGCAGTTCTTC.